These T cell receptor beta chains were read from a single sample in a study of low-dose radiotherapy and immunotherapy resistance in tumors. TCRdb ran MiXCR on the reads and lists one entry per CDR3 protein. The sample includes approximately 80,000 distinct CDR3 sequences, 17% of them seen just once. The specimen was PBMCs, collected after low-dose radiotherapy plus immunotherapy. These receptors were collected from a male donor with prostate cancer. Each CDR3 is given without its conserved first and last residue.

TRBJ2-7	11	TRBV10-3	ATDSDSSYEQY
TRBJ2-3	13	TRBV6-2/TRBV6-3	ASSRVKGRADTQY
TRBJ2-1	13	TRBV7-6	ASSPGQGAINEQF
TRBJ2-6	14	TRBV2	ASSNRRSSGANVLT
TRBJ2-3	11	TRBV30	AWGGTGSGTQY
TRBJ2-7	13	TRBV5-1	ASSLLDRGTYEQY
TRBJ2-3	14	TRBV19	ASSMRLAVPTDTQY
TRBJ2-3	11	TRBV4-1	ASSLLYTDTQY
TRBJ2-7	15	TRBV6-1	ASSELPTRTGYHEQY
TRBJ2-3	13	TRBV30	AWSVGQASTDTQY
TRBJ2-1	12	TRBV27	ASSLAALNNEQF
TRBJ2-5	13	TRBV7-7	ASSLGTSGLETQY
TRBJ1-2	12	TRBV19	ASSGGRDMYGYT
TRBJ2-1	13	TRBV7-2	ASSYREGPENEQF
TRBJ2-2	14	TRBV7-9	ASSLAGTGKAGELF
TRBJ2-2	14	TRBV4-3	ASSQDGSGYTGELF
TRBJ2-7	13	TRBV7-9	ASSLVGDRGYEQY
TRBJ1-4	13	TRBV27	ASSLTDRGNEKLF
TRBJ1-5	13	TRBV28	ASATGGMNNQPQH
TRBJ2-1	12	TRBV20-1	SVSYRSSYNEQF
TRBJ1-5	13	TRBV28	ASSFWQAGGQPQH
TRBJ1-3	11	TRBV19	ASTAISGNTIY
TRBJ2-2	11	TRBV5-1	ASSLQGTGELF
TRBJ2-5	13	TRBV4-3	ASSQDAGGAETQY
TRBJ1-2	11	TRBV13	ASSPGQSHGYT
TRBJ2-7	14	TRBV5-4	ASSLDLAGSPNEQY
TRBJ2-1	14	TRBV4-2	ASSQELGLSYNEQF
TRBJ2-7	12	TRBV28	ASSWGGSTYEQY
TRBJ2-1	12	TRBV12-3/TRBV12-4	ASSLSGGNNEQF
TRBJ1-4	13	TRBV20-1	SARESGKTGEKLF
TRBJ2-2	14	TRBV7-2	ASSSWTLAGTGELF
TRBJ2-7	11	TRBV13	ASSATRNYEQY
TRBJ2-7	14	TRBV5-1	ASSRAGLAEPYEQY
TRBJ2-2	11	TRBV25-1	ASSGAGPGELF
TRBJ2-7	12	TRBV20-1	SARDHNGVGEQY
TRBJ2-5	15	TRBV23-1	ASSPPKDRGIRETQY
TRBJ2-5	13	TRBV12-3/TRBV12-4	ASSPTLRGGETQY
TRBJ1-3	12	TRBV30	AWSLQISGNTIY
TRBJ2-1	9	TRBV20-1	SALLFREQF
TRBJ2-1	9	TRBV25-1	ASGRVREQF
TRBJ2-1	14	TRBV6-2/TRBV6-3	ASRAGTSGRGDEQF
TRBJ2-3	15	TRBV9	ASSVAASGSGTDTQY
TRBJ2-2	10	TRBV29-1	SVDRGGGELF
TRBJ1-3	13	TRBV29-1	SVADRDLSGNTIY
TRBJ2-5	13	TRBV10-3	AIRGEGDWGETQY
TRBJ2-4	15	TRBV28	ASSRRKGGQGGGIQY